This TCR beta chain originates from a study of blood T cell repertoires in COVID-19. Overall study context: The study drew acute and convalescent COVID-19 samples from the United States, Italy and Spain.

TCRdb keeps only in-frame clones here, not all; method: immunoSEQ multiplex PCR. The sample has 350,000 to 450,000 clones, over 75% seen once. There are 21 residues in the CDR3. Germline CDR1 is LGHDT and CDR2 is YNNKEL (reference sequence). Trimming cost V 2 bases and J 1 base; bases outside gene matches: 14. Sequencing used PBMCs or T cells enriched from blood (not recorded which). This chain connects TRBV3-1 (or the pseudogene TRBV3-2) to TRBJ1-6, with 10 nucleotides matching TRBD1. This receptor was obtained from a woman aged 18-29 years who had been exposed to COVID-19. CDR3 nucleotide sequence: TGTGCCAGCAGCCAAAGGGAACCCGGGACAGGGGTGGTTTCCTATAATTCACCCCTCCACTTT. Translating it yields CASSQREPGTGVVSYNSPLHF.